This TCR beta chain derives from a study of blood T cell repertoires in COVID-19. Study information: The origin of the acute and convalescent COVID-19 samples was the United States, Italy and Spain. The cDNA or gDNA used as material had been derived from T cells, B-cell-depleted T cells, or PBMCs.

Details on this clone: This sample includes further DNA sequences coding for the same CDR3.

Participants had their cohort set by participant-reported clinical history. CDR1 is LNHDA and CDR2 is SQIVND in the germline V gene (reference sequence). V lost 3 bases and J lost 2, with 12 bases in between. The CDR3 extends over 15 amino acids. In the original processing: Amplification from reference gene primers served as the basis for estimated nucleated cell counts. Data came from immunoSEQ multiplex PCR; TCRdb stores just in-frame clones and leaves some out. Clone size and V and J calls were adopted from that table, with D and trimming inferred from the DNA. The sample shows 150,000 to 180,000 clones, about 81% of them seen only once.

Sample: PBMCs or T cells enriched from blood (not recorded which). This chain connects TRBV19 to TRBJ2-3, with D tentatively TRBD1 (6 bases). The TCR comes from a man aged 45-60 years who had recovered from COVID-19. DNA for the CDR3: TGTGCCAGTAGTATTGGGGGCAGGATCACAGATACGCAGTATTTT. Residues: CASSIGGRITDTQYF.